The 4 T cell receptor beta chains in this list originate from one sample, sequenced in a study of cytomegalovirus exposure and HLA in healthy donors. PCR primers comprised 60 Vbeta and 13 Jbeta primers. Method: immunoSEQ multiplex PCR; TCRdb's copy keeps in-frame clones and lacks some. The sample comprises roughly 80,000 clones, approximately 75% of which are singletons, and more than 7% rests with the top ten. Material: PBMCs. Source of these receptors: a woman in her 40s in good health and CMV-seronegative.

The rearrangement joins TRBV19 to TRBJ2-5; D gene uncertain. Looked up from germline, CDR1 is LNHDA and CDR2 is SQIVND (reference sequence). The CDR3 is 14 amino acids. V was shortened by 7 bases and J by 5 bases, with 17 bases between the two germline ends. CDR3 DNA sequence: TGTGCCAGTAAATCGCGGTTACCGGAGGAGACCCAGTACTTC. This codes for CASKSRLPEETQYF.

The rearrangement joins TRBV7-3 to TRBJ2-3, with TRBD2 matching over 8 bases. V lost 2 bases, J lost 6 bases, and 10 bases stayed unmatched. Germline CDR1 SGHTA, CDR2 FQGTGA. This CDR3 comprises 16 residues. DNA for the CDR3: TGTGCCAGCAGCTTAGACCCGGGGGGGCCGGTCGATACGCAGTATTTT. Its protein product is CASSLDPGGPVDTQYF. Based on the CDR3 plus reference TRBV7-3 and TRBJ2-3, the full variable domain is GAGVSQTPSNKVTEKGKYVELRCDPISGHTALYWYRQSLGQGPEFLIYFQGTGAADDSGLPNDRFFAVRPEGSVSTLKIQRTERGDSAVYLCASSLDPGGPVDTQYFGPGTRLTVL.

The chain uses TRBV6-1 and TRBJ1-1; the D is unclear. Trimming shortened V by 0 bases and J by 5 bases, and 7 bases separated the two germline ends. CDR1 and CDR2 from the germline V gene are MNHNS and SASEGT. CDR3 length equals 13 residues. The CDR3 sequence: CASSEAGRTEAFF. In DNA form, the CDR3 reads TGTGCCAGCAGTGAAGCTGGGAGGACTGAAGCTTTCTTT.

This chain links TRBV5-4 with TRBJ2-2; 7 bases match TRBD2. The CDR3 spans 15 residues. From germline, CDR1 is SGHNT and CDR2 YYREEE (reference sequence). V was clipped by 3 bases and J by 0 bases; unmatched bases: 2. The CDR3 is CASSWGGSNTGELFF. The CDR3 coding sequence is TGTGCCAGCAGCTGGGGGGGTTCGAACACCGGGGAGCTGTTTTTT.